This TCR beta chain was profiled in a study of blood T cell repertoires in COVID-19. Study as a whole: Sites across the United States, Italy and Spain contributed samples from acute and convalescent COVID-19. T cells, B-cell-depleted T cells, or PBMCs provided the cDNA or gDNA that served as material.

The V and J ends lost 4 bases and 5 bases, in that order; junction bases with no gene match: 9. Germline CDR1 KGHDR, CDR2 SFDVKD. The CDR3 is made up of 15 amino acids. Under the authors' procedure: Estimation of nucleated cell counts was performed using reference gene primer amplification. The method was immunoSEQ multiplex PCR; TCRdb's version includes in-frame clones alone and lacks a portion of them. V, J and clone size derive from that table, while D and trimming were established from the DNA sequence. The data show fewer than 90,000 clones, 80% seen once. The rearrangement joins TRBV24-1 to TRBJ2-7, with TRBD1 matching over 8 bases. Sequencing was done on a sample of peripheral blood. The sequence was collected from a woman of 80 years or more with acute or convalescent COVID-19. The CDR3 DNA reads as TGTGCCACCAGTGACTCACGCGGGACAGGAAACGAGCAGTACTTC. The encoded protein is CATSDSRGTGNEQYF.